Listed below are T cell receptor beta chains from one sample, sequenced in a study of blood T cell repertoires in COVID-19. Measured with immunoSEQ multiplex PCR; TCRdb has only the in-frame clones, and not every one. The sample lists tens of thousands of clones; about 82% were seen once. Sequencing was performed on peripheral blood. These receptors came from a man in his 70s with acute or convalescent COVID-19. CDR3s include the opening cysteine and the closing phenylalanine or tryptophan. A D gene is named only where the DNA matches it firmly. The size entry is marked missing in some rows and otherwise reads once, few, many or a size class.

clone size | D gene | J gene | V gene | CDR3 DNA | CDR3 protein
NA | NA | TRBJ1-4 | TRBV5-5 | TGTGCCAGCAGCTTGGAAGGGGCTAATGAAAAACTGTTTTTT | CASSLEGANEKLFF
NA | TRBD1 | TRBJ1-4 | TRBV11-2 | TGTGCCAGCGCCACCTCCCAGGGGGCAGGCGAAAAACTGTTTTTT | CASATSQGAGEKLFF
NA | TRBD2 | TRBJ2-1 | TRBV7-9 | TGTGCCAGCAGCTTAGACACTAGCGGGATAGGGTATGAGCAGTTCTTC | CASSLDTSGIGYEQFF
NA | TRBD1 | TRBJ1-2 | TRBV27 | TGTGCCAGCAGTAAGGGACAGAATTTTAACTATGGCTACACCTTC | CASSKGQNFNYGYTF
NA | TRBD2 | TRBJ2-1 | TRBV19 | TGTGCCATCGGGACTAGCGGGAGCAATGAGCAGTTCTTC | CAIGTSGSNEQFF
once | NA | TRBJ2-1 | TRBV19 | TGTGCCAGTAGTATGTTCCGGGACGGGGGTGAGCAGTTCTTC | CASSMFRDGGEQFF
NA | NA | TRBJ1-2 | TRBV9 | TGTGCCAGCAGCGTAGCGCGGGGGGGAGCGGAGGGCTACACCTTC | CASSVARGGAEGYTF
NA | NA | TRBJ1-2 | TRBV29-1 | TGCAGCGTTGTAGGCGGCCGACGTTCGGGCTACACCTTC | CSVVGGRRSGYTF
NA | NA | TRBJ1-2 | TRBV11-2 | TGTGCCAGCAGCTTTTCAGGCACCTATGGCTACGCCTTC | CASSFSGTYGYAF
NA | TRBD1 | TRBJ2-2 | TRBV5-6 | TGTGCCAGCAGCTTGGACAGGGGGCGCGGCACCGGGGAGCTGTTTTTT | CASSLDRGRGTGELFF
NA | TRBD1 | TRBJ1-1 | TRBV9 | TGTGCCAGCAGCGCTTCGACAGGGGACCTACCAAGGGGCACTGAAGCTTTCTTT | CASSASTGDLPRGTEAFF
NA | TRBD1 | TRBJ2-2 | TRBV7-3 | TGTGCCAGCAGCTCCCCGACAGGGGGGATCACCGGGGAGCTGTTTTTT | CASSSPTGGITGELFF
NA | TRBD1 | TRBJ1-4 | TRBV19 | TGTGCCAGTAATCTGGGGACAGTAAGTGAAAAACTGTTTTTT | CASNLGTVSEKLFF
NA | NA | TRBJ1-2 | TRBV19 | TGTGCCAGTCTCAAAGCCCAGGGGAACTATGGCTACACCTTC | CASLKAQGNYGYTF
NA | NA | TRBJ1-6 | TRBV28 | TGTGCCAGCAGCCTATTTTCAACACCCCTCCACTTT | CASSLFSTPLHF
few | TRBD2 | TRBJ2-2 | TRBV18 | TGTGCCAGCTCACCACCGATTAGCGGGAGAGGCGGGGAGCTGTTTTTT | CASSPPISGRGGELFF
NA | TRBD1 | TRBJ1-1 | TRBV5-4 | TGTGCCAGCAGCTTGGTTCCCGGGACAGCCATACAAGCTTTCTTT | CASSLVPGTAIQAFF
NA | NA | TRBJ1-3 | TRBV18 | TGTGCCAGCTCAGAGGGGAGGCACTCTGGAAACACCATATATTTT | CASSEGRHSGNTIYF
NA | TRBD1 | TRBJ1-1 | TRBV28 | TGTGCCAGCACCGAGAACAGGGGGAACACTGAAGCTTTCTTT | CASTENRGNTEAFF
NA | NA | TRBJ1-1 | TRBV6-4 | TGTGCCAGCAGTGACTCGTCTCGGAACACTGAAGCTTTCTTT | CASSDSSRNTEAFF
NA | NA | TRBJ2-7 | TRBV10-1 | TGCGCCAGCAGTGGCGGGTTGACTAGTTTAACGGACTACGAGCAGTACTTC | CASSGGLTSLTDYEQYF
NA | TRBD1 | TRBJ2-7 | TRBV19 | TGTGCCAGTACCGACCGGGGACAGGACCACGACGAGCAGTACTTC | CASTDRGQDHDEQYF
NA | TRBD2 | TRBJ2-1 | TRBV5-1 | TGCGCCAGCAGCTTGGGAAGCGGGGGTCCCTACAATGAGCAGTTCTTC | CASSLGSGGPYNEQFF
NA | NA | TRBJ1-1 | TRBV6-5 | TGTGCCAGCAGTACCCCGACAGGGAACACTGAAGCTTTCTTT | CASSTPTGNTEAFF
NA | TRBD1 | TRBJ1-2 | TRBV29-1 | TGCAGCGTCGGGCCCACCGGACAGGCTAACTATGGCTACACCTTC | CSVGPTGQANYGYTF
NA | NA | TRBJ2-1 | TRBV7-9 | TGTGCCAGCAGCCCGAGCCGGGGGAGCACCTACAATGAGCAGTTCTTC | CASSPSRGSTYNEQFF
few | TRBD1 | TRBJ1-4 | TRBV6-5 | TGTGCCAGCGGGCAGGGGGCTGAAGAAAAACTGTTTTTT | CASGQGAEEKLFF
NA | NA | TRBJ2-1 | TRBV27 | TGTGCCAGCAGTCCCCGACCCCGCGGTGAGCAGTTCTTC | CASSPRPRGEQFF
NA | NA | TRBJ1-5 | TRBV28 | TGTGCCAGCAGTTTGGGGCTCGACCGGCCCCAGCATTTT | CASSLGLDRPQHF
NA | TRBD1 | TRBJ1-2 | TRBV19 | TGTGCCAGTAGTAGATACCGGGACAGGGACTACAACTATGGCTACACCTTC | CASSRYRDRDYNYGYTF
NA | NA | TRBJ1-2 | TRBV6-5 | TGTGCCAGCAGTCCCAGAAAGCGGGACTATGGCTACACCTTC | CASSPRKRDYGYTF
NA | NA | TRBJ2-6 | TRBV27 | TGTGCCACCCAGAAGCCGGGAGCCAACGTCCTGACTTTC | CATQKPGANVLTF
NA | NA | TRBJ2-7 | TRBV12-3/TRBV12-4 | TGTGCCAGCAGTTTGCAGGGAAACCTCGAGCAGTACTTC | CASSLQGNLEQYF
NA | TRBD1 | TRBJ1-1 | TRBV7-6 | TGTGCCAGCAGGAGGACAGGGAACACTGAAGCTTTCTTT | CASRRTGNTEAFF
NA | TRBD1 | TRBJ2-7 | TRBV3-1/TRBV3-2 | TGTGCCAGCACCCCGACAGGGGGGGATTACGAGCAGTACTTC | CASTPTGGDYEQYF
NA | NA | TRBJ2-2 | TRBV7-2 | TGTGCCAGCAGCTTACAGGGGGGAAAAACCGGGGAGCTGTTTTTT | CASSLQGGKTGELFF
NA | NA | TRBJ1-2 | TRBV2 | TGTGCCAGCAGTGACGAGCGGGACTATGGCTACACCTTC | CASSDERDYGYTF
NA | NA | TRBJ2-2 | TRBV5-4 | TGTGCCAGCAGTGATCCGACAGGAGACACCGGGGAGCTGTTTTTT | CASSDPTGDTGELFF
NA | TRBD1 | TRBJ1-4 | TRBV30 | TGTGCCTGGGGAGGACAGGGTAGTGAAAAACTGTTTTTT | CAWGGQGSEKLFF
NA | TRBD1 | TRBJ1-2 | TRBV25-1 | TGTGCCAGCAGCCGACAGGGGTTTGGCTACACCTTC | CASSRQGFGYTF
NA | NA | TRBJ2-7 | TRBV15 | TGTGCCACCAGCAGTACAGGGTACGAGCAGTACTTC | CATSSTGYEQYF
NA | TRBD1 | TRBJ2-7 | TRBV11-2 | TGTGCCAGCAGCCTCCGAGCCGGGACAGGGTCCTACGAGCAGTACTTC | CASSLRAGTGSYEQYF
few | NA | TRBJ2-7 | TRBV27 | TGTGCCAGCAGTTTTCGAAATCGAATCCCGGGGGGCGCGTACGAGCAGTACTTC | CASSFRNRIPGGAYEQYF
NA | NA | TRBJ1-2 | TRBV2 | TGTGCCAGCAGTGATAAGAGGGCTCTAGTCAGGGGCTACACCTTC | CASSDKRALVRGYTF
few | TRBD1 | TRBJ1-2 | TRBV15 | TGTGCCACCAGCATCCTGCAGGGGGCCTTCCTTGGTAACTATGGCTACACCTTC | CATSILQGAFLGNYGYTF
NA | NA | TRBJ1-3 | TRBV28 | TGTGTGACAGCCTCTGGAAACACCATATATTTT | CVTASGNTIYF
NA | TRBD1 | TRBJ1-6 | TRBV19 | TGTGCCAGTAGTTTATGGGGACAGGGGGGGAATTCACCCCTCCACTTT | CASSLWGQGGNSPLHF
NA | NA | TRBJ2-3 | TRBV6-6 | TGTGCCAGCAGTTCGAGGACAGATACGCAGTATTTT | CASSSRTDTQYF
NA | NA | TRBJ2-2 | TRBV24-1 | TGTGCCACCTCCCCGAGGGTACGAACGTCCGGGGAGCTGTTTTTT | CATSPRVRTSGELFF
NA | NA | TRBJ1-3 | TRBV7-9 | TGTGCCAGCAGCTTAGCTTCAGACGCCGGGGACACCATATATTTT | CASSLASDAGDTIYF
NA | NA | TRBJ1-3 | TRBV28 | TGTGCCAGCAGTTTCACACGGACTCTGGGAAACACCATATATTTT | CASSFTRTLGNTIYF
NA | TRBD2 | TRBJ2-5 | TRBV7-7 | TGTGCCAGCAGCTTAGATGCGGGGGACGGGGAGACCCAGTACTTC | CASSLDAGDGETQYF
NA | TRBD1 | TRBJ1-1 | TRBV19 | TGTGCCAGTACCCGGGACAGGGGGAACACTGAAGCTTTCTTT | CASTRDRGNTEAFF
NA | NA | TRBJ1-1 | TRBV10-3 | TGTGCCATCAGTGACTCAGCAGCCCTGACAGCTTATGTCATGAACACTGAAGCTTTCTTT | CAISDSAALTAYVMNTEAFF
NA | TRBD1 | TRBJ2-1 | TRBV7-9 | TGTGCCAGCAGCCTTCGGACAGGGTCGCATGAGCAGTTCTTC | CASSLRTGSHEQFF
NA | NA | TRBJ1-1 | TRBV28 | TGTGCCAGCAGTTTATTTCGACAGCCTAACACTGAAGCTTTCTTT | CASSLFRQPNTEAFF
NA | TRBD2 | TRBJ2-3 | TRBV7-9 | TGTGCCAGCAGCTTCTTGACTAGCGGGAGGGCAGATACGCAGTATTTT | CASSFLTSGRADTQYF
once | TRBD1 | TRBJ2-7 | TRBV11-3 | TGTGCCAGCAGCCTCGATGGACAGGGAATCTACGAGCAGTACTTC | CASSLDGQGIYEQYF
NA | TRBD1 | TRBJ2-3 | TRBV30 | TGTGCCTGGAGTGTACCCGGACAGGGGGCCGTCTATACGCAGTATTTT | CAWSVPGQGAVYTQYF
NA | NA | TRBJ1-3 | TRBV7-8 | TGTGCCAGCAGCGTTATTTCTGGAAACACCATATATTTT | CASSVISGNTIYF